These 9 T cell receptor beta chains share one sample of origin, sequenced in a study of T cell responses to AZD1222 COVID-19 vaccine. Measured with immunoSEQ multiplex PCR; TCRdb has only the in-frame clones, and not every one. The sample shows about 140,000 clones, and 2% to 2.5% sits with its ten largest clones. Sequencing was performed on peripheral blood. The receptors come from an adult in good health.

This chain uses TRBV7-9 with TRBJ1-2, with TRBD1 identical over 8 bases. V dropped 1 base and J dropped 5; count of bases not matched to a gene: 0. Germline values: CDR1 SEHNR, CDR2 FQNEAQ (reference sequence). CDR3 length: 13 amino acids. The CDR3 bases are TGTGCCAGCAGCTTAGGACAGGGGTATGGCTACACCTTC. Its translation: CASSLGQGYGYTF. The full variable domain, its missing parts supplied by reference TRBV7-9 and TRBJ1-2, is DTGVSQNPRHKITKRGQNVTFRCDPISEHNRLYWYRQTLGQGPEFLTYFQNEAQLEKSRLLSDRFSAERPKGSFSTLEIQRTEQGDSAMYLCASSLGQGYGYTFGSGTRLTVV.

The CDR3 loop reads CASSFLVQTTWGNTIYF. DNA for the CDR3: TGTGCCAGCAGTTTTTTAGTACAGACCACTTGGGGAAACACCATATATTTT. The chain carries TRBV28 and TRBJ1-3; no definite D call. CDR1 and CDR2 from the germline V gene are MDHEN and SYDVKM. CDR3 size: 17 residues. Trimming left V 3 bases short and J 4 bases short, with 19 bases between.

The gene calls are TRBV20-1 and TRBJ1-5; no firm D call. The V end was cut by 3 bases, the J end by 5 bases, with 8 bases between. Germline CDR1 DFQATT, CDR2 SNEGSKA (reference sequence). This CDR3 contains 12 residues. The CDR3 is CSASGRYQPQHF. The CDR3 coding sequence is TGCAGTGCTAGTGGCAGATATCAGCCCCAGCATTTT.

The rearrangement links TRBV5-6 to TRBJ1-4; D is undetermined. Trimming cost V 2 bases and J 5 bases, with 19 bases left between them. The CDR3 consists of 17 residues. Germline values: CDR1 SGHDT, CDR2 YYEEEE. CDR3 sequence reads: CASSFRSGGNGNEKLFF. CDR3 nucleotides: TGTGCCAGCAGCTTTAGGTCCGGAGGGAACGGGAATGAAAAACTGTTTTTT.

CDR3 DNA: TGTGCCAGCTCACCAGACGACTACTATGGCTACACCTTC. It yields the protein CASSPDDYYGYTF. The rearrangement joins TRBV18 to TRBJ1-2; D remains unclear. This CDR3 spans 13 amino acids. The V gene's germline CDR1 is KGHSH and CDR2 LQKENI. V dropped 2 bases and J dropped 3 bases, with 7 bases sitting between them.

The V call is TRBV6-2 or TRBV6-3, the J call TRBJ2-7, with TRBD1 matching 7 bases. V lost 4 bases and J lost 6; bases outside the gene matches: 9. The CDR3 has 14 residues. Germline assignment: CDR1 MNHEY and CDR2 SVGEGT. The CDR3 reads CASSSSTGKVEQYF. CDR3 DNA sequence: TGTGCCAGCAGTTCATCGACAGGGAAGGTCGAGCAGTACTTC.

The genes are TRBV6-5 and TRBJ2-3, with D unresolved. Germline-derived CDR1 and CDR2 are MNHEY and SVGAGI. The germline V and J ends were trimmed by 6 bases and 0 bases, with 10 bases remaining between them. The CDR3 sequence is 14 residues long. The CDR3 nucleotides read TGTGCCAGCAGCTACAAACACAGCACAGATACGCAGTATTTT. It specifies CASSYKHSTDTQYF.

The chain recombines TRBV18 with TRBJ1-1; tentative D call: TRBD1 (6 bases). This CDR3 is 15 amino acids long. V was clipped by 1 base and J by 0 bases, with 9 bases between them. Germline V gene data show CDR1 as KGHSH and CDR2 as LQKENI. The CDR3 bases are TGTGCCAGCTCACCACAGGGGGGATTGAACACTGAAGCTTTCTTT. It yields the protein CASSPQGGLNTEAFF.

The chain employs TRBV19 and TRBJ1-5; D is possibly TRBD1 (5 bases). Per the germline V gene, CDR1 is LNHDA and CDR2 is SQIVND (reference sequence). V was pared by 6 bases and J by 0 bases, with 12 bases between. The CDR3 is made up of 15 amino acids. The CDR3 DNA is TGTGCCAGTAGACTAGACAGAAATAGCAATCAGCCCCAGCATTTT. As protein: CASRLDRNSNQPQHF.